These 28 T cell receptor beta chains share one sample of origin, sequenced in a study of T-cell memory formation after mild COVID-19. TCRdb processed the 5' RACE reads anew with MiXCR; each CDR3 protein has one entry. The sample shows about 470,000 distinct CDR3 sequences, 20% to 25% of them seen only once. The sequenced material came from PBMCs or a T cell subset sorted from them (not recorded which). These receptors came from an adult woman who had mild COVID-19 (a few samples of this study predate the infection). Cell type and time point are not known.

This rearrangement joins TRBV5-6 to TRBJ2-5; D gene unclear. Trimming took 1 base from V and 1 from J, leaving 8 bases between them. Germline V gives CDR1 SGHDT, CDR2 YYEEEE. The CDR3 spans 14 residues. The CDR3 loop is CASSLSDFQETQYF. CDR3 coding DNA: TGTGCCAGCAGCTTGAGTGACTTCCAAGAGACCCAGTACTTC.

This clonotype showed up just a few times. This chain links TRBV6-1 with TRBJ2-2; 11 bases are shared with TRBD1. Germline V lookup: CDR1 MNHNS, CDR2 SASEGT. The CDR3 has 15 amino acids. The J segment lost 6 bases and the V segment lost 1 base, leaving 1 base of the junction unmatched. The CDR3 here is CASSEGTGGAGELFF. The CDR3 DNA reads as TGTGCCAGCAGTGAAGGGACAGGGGGCGCCGGGGAGCTGTTTTTT.

The chain joins TRBV7-2 to TRBJ2-5, with TRBD2 matching 9 bases. This CDR3 is 16 amino acids long. V lost 5 bases, J lost 3 bases, and 10 bases stayed unmatched. The germline CDR1 and CDR2 sequences are SGHTA and FQGNSA. In DNA, the CDR3 is TGTGCCAGCAGCCGGATGGGGAGCGGGGGGAAAGAGACCCAGTACTTC. It specifies CASSRMGSGGKETQYF.

This clonotype was counted ten times or more. V and J are TRBV12-3 or TRBV12-4 and TRBJ1-5, with a possible D match to TRBD1 (5 bases). CDR3 length: 13 amino acids. The ends were cut back, 3 bases at V and 4 bases at J, with 7 bases in the middle. CDR3 bases: TGTGCCAGCAGTTTGGCAGGGAATCAGCCCCAGCATTTT. It translates to CASSLAGNQPQHF.

The gene calls are TRBV3-1 and TRBJ1-1; TRBD1 matches 9 bases. V shed 6 bases and J 4 bases; nucleotides not matched to a gene: 6. The length of the CDR3 is 14 residues. The germline gives CDR1 LGHDT, CDR2 YNNKEL (reference sequence). The CDR3 spells CASRQGARSTEAFF. CDR3 bases: TGTGCCAGCAGACAGGGGGCGCGGAGCACTGAAGCTTTCTTT.

This clonotype has ten or more counts. The chain recombines TRBV5-1 with TRBJ2-1, with 11 nucleotides matching TRBD2. Germline-derived CDR1 and CDR2 are SGHRS and YFSETQ. Unmatched junction bases numbered 14, after V lost 4 bases and J lost 11 bases. This CDR3 comprises 16 residues. The CDR3 region is CASSLRTSGYPGKQFF. The CDR3 region has the DNA TGCGCCAGCAGCCTAAGGACTAGCGGGTATCCGGGGAAGCAGTTCTTC.

A remark on this clonotype: The junction shows a germline mismatch at one end, possibly a read error. V usage is TRBV20-1 and J usage is TRBJ2-7; possible D gene TRBD1, 7 bases. The CDR3 is 12 residues long. Germline loops: CDR1 DFQATT, CDR2 SNEGSKA (reference sequence). The CDR3, as DNA: TGCAGTGCAGGAGGGGGCTCCGACGAGCAGTACTTC. Its protein product is CSAGGGSDEQYF.

This rearrangement joins TRBV11-2 to TRBJ2-2; D is perhaps TRBD1 (6 bases). This CDR3 is 17 amino acids long. CDR1 and CDR2 from the germline V gene are SGHAT and FQNNGV. The germline V and J ends were trimmed by 1 base and 1 base, with 13 bases remaining between them. The CDR3 sequence is CASSLGGGGMNTGELFF. CDR3 nucleotides: TGTGCCAGCAGCTTAGGTGGGGGCGGAATGAACACCGGGGAGCTGTTTTTT.

The rearrangement joins TRBV29-1 to TRBJ2-1; a possible D gene is TRBD2 (6 bases). CDR1 SQVTM and CDR2 ANQGSEA come from the germline V gene. V lost 2 bases and J lost 4, with 12 bases in between. The CDR3 is 14 residues long. CDR3 nucleotide sequence: TGCAGCGTTGAAAAAGGACTACTATACAATGAGCAGTTCTTC. It codes for CSVEKGLLYNEQFF.

The chain uses TRBV7-6 and TRBJ2-2; 8 nucleotides agree with TRBD2. The CDR3 is 15 amino acids. Per germline, CDR1 SGHVS and CDR2 FNYEAQ. V shed 5 bases and J 6 bases; nucleotides not matched to a gene: 8. The CDR3 loop reads CASSKREGQAGELFF. In nucleotides, the CDR3 is TGTGCCAGCAGCAAACGGGAGGGCCAGGCCGGGGAGCTGTTTTTT.

This chain connects TRBV12-3 or TRBV12-4 to TRBJ2-5, with 9 bases identical to TRBD2. This CDR3 is built from 16 residues. V lost 5 bases and J lost 2; bases outside the gene matches: 9. CDR3 residues: CASSRQPLAGQETQYF. CDR3 in DNA: TGTGCCAGCAGTCGACAACCCCTAGCGGGACAAGAGACCCAGTACTTC.

CDR3 amino acids: CASSDLTNRAALAKNIQYF. The CDR3 nucleotides read TGTGCCAGCAGCGACTTGACTAACAGGGCGGCCCTAGCCAAAAACATTCAGTACTTC. This chain connects TRBV6-6 to TRBJ2-4; a weak D match, TRBD1 (6 bases). V was shortened by 6 bases and J by 0 bases, with 24 bases between the two germline ends. The CDR3 has 19 residues. Looked up from germline, CDR1 is MNHNY and CDR2 is SVGAGI (reference sequence).

This clonotype was found a few times. CDR3: CASSEAYGHFLGTDTQYF. CDR3 DNA sequence: TGTGCCAGCAGTGAAGCATATGGACACTTTCTAGGCACAGATACGCAGTATTTT. The rearrangement joins TRBV6-1 to TRBJ2-3, with a tentative D call TRBD1 (5 bases). Germline V gene sequence: CDR1 MNHNS, CDR2 SASEGT. The CDR3 covers 18 residues. Trimming removed 0 bases at V and 1 base at J, with 17 bases between.

This clonotype was counted only a few times. V usage is TRBV5-1 and J usage is TRBJ2-1; 12 positions agree with TRBD2. The CDR3 runs 16 residues. Trimming removed 4 bases from V and 8 bases from J; junction bases left unmatched: 10. Germline assignment: CDR1 SGHRS and CDR2 YFSETQ. The CDR3: CASSGTSGPPMDEQFF. CDR3 sequence (DNA): TGCGCCAGCAGCGGGACTAGCGGGCCCCCAATGGATGAGCAGTTCTTC.

The chain employs TRBV12-3 or TRBV12-4 and TRBJ1-2; unclear D gene. The CDR3 totals 13 residues. The V end lost 5 bases, the J end lost 8 bases, and 15 bases lay between the germline ends. The CDR3 region is CASSPTDEVGYTF. The CDR3 bases are TGTGCCAGCAGTCCTACAGATGAGGTGGGCTACACCTTC.

This clonotype has a handful of counts. The chain carries TRBV4-1 and TRBJ1-1; D gene uncertain. The CDR3 is 14 residues long. From germline, CDR1 is MGHRA and CDR2 YSYEKL. Trimming took off 2 bases at V and 1 base at J, with 8 bases between the two ends. The CDR3 protein is CASSQSRENTEAFF. The CDR3 nucleotides are TGCGCCAGCAGCCAAAGTAGAGAGAACACTGAAGCTTTCTTT.

V gene TRBV11-3 combines with J gene TRBJ2-7; possible D gene TRBD2, 5 bases. Germline V gene sequence: CDR1 SGHNT, CDR2 YENEEA. Trimming left V 4 bases short and J 0 bases short, with 10 bases between. This CDR3 has 14 amino acids. This CDR3 reads CASSYLATSYEQYF. Written as DNA, the CDR3 is TGTGCCAGCAGCTATCTAGCAACCTCCTACGAGCAGTACTTC.

This chain links TRBV12-3 or TRBV12-4 with TRBJ1-1; no reliable D call. This CDR3 has 12 amino acids. The V and J ends lost 7 bases and 8 bases respectively, with 14 bases between them. Written as DNA, the CDR3 is TGTGCCAGCAAACGCTCCGGGCCCGAAGCTTTCTTT. This translates into CASKRSGPEAFF.

The rearrangement links TRBV4-1 to TRBJ2-7; 12 nucleotides align to TRBD2. Germline values: CDR1 MGHRA, CDR2 YSYEKL. This CDR3 is 15 amino acids long. J gave up 5 bases and V 4 bases, and 6 bases lay outside the gene matches. DNA for the CDR3: TGCGCCAGCAGCCCGACTAGCGGGAGTGCTGACGAGCAGTACTTC. It is translated as CASSPTSGSADEQYF.

The chain has TRBV7-2 and TRBJ2-2; D perhaps matches TRBD1 (5 bases). Trimming shortened V by 5 bases and J by 9 bases, and 10 bases separated the two germline ends. Germline CDR1 reads SGHTA; CDR2 reads FQGNSA. The CDR3 consists of 12 residues. The CDR3 DNA is TGTGCCAGCAGCCAAGGGGTGCGGGAGCTGTTTTTT. Protein sequence: CASSQGVRELFF.

This clonotype came up many times. The chain has TRBV12-3 or TRBV12-4 and TRBJ2-1; D gene ambiguous. CDR3 length: 13 amino acids. The germline V and J ends were trimmed by 6 bases and 4 bases, with 10 bases remaining between them. The CDR3 region is CASSLTLYNEQFF. CDR3 in DNA: TGTGCCAGCAGCCTCACGCTTTACAATGAGCAGTTCTTC.

The gene calls are TRBV5-1 and TRBJ2-2, with 9 bases aligning to TRBD1. Germline CDR1 is SGHRS and CDR2 is YFSETQ. This CDR3 is 17 amino acids long. Losses at the gene ends were 4 bases for V and 5 bases for J; bases not matched to a gene: 12. This CDR3 is CASSDITGTGSTGELFF. DNA for the CDR3: TGCGCCAGCAGCGATATCACCGGGACAGGGAGTACCGGGGAGCTGTTTTTT. The variable domain in full, completed from reference TRBV5-1 and TRBJ2-2, reads KAGVTQTPRYLIKTRGQQVTLSCSPISGHRSVSWYQQTPGQGLQFLFEYFSETQRNKGNFPGRFSGRQFSNSRSEMNVSTLELGDSALYLCASSDITGTGSTGELFFGEGSRLTVL.

Comment on this clonotype: With a much larger clone just one base away, this may be a read error. The rearrangement links TRBV7-6 to TRBJ2-2, with a tentative D call TRBD2 (5 bases). V was clipped by 3 bases and J by 2 bases, with 10 bases between them. Germline CDR1 reads SGHVS; CDR2 reads FNYEAQ. This CDR3 contains 15 residues. Here the CDR3 reads CASSFDGVNTGELFF. DNA of the CDR3: TGTGCCAGCAGCTTCGACGGGGTTAACACCGGGGAGCTGTTTTTT.

This clonotype showed up just a few times. The chain carries TRBV12-3 or TRBV12-4 and TRBJ1-6; D may be TRBD1 (5 bases). The V gene lost 8 bases and the J gene lost 7 bases, with 21 bases spanning the gap. This CDR3 region has 16 residues. CDR3 region: CASASRRGQGNSPLHF. The DNA of the CDR3 is TGTGCCAGCGCATCGCGCCGAGGGCAGGGAAATTCACCCCTCCACTTT.

The V gene is TRBV24-1, the J gene TRBJ2-1; the match to TRBD2 covers 12 bases. Germline trimming cut 3 bases from V and 9 bases from J; bases unmatched to any gene: 11. In germline, CDR1 is KGHDR, CDR2 SFDVKD. There are 17 residues in the CDR3. The CDR3 spells CATSDVLLAGGPGEQFF. Here the CDR3 DNA reads TGTGCCACCAGTGATGTATTACTAGCGGGGGGCCCCGGTGAGCAGTTCTTC.

This clonotype turned up a few times. The chain uses TRBV5-1 and TRBJ2-5; D ambiguous. Germline assignment: CDR1 SGHRS and CDR2 YFSETQ. Trimming stripped 1 base from V and 0 bases from J, with 4 bases between. The CDR3 consists of 13 residues. CDR3 bases: TGCGCCAGCAGCTTGTGGGACCAAGAGACCCAGTACTTC. This codes for CASSLWDQETQYF.

There are a few counts of this clonotype. The chain uses TRBV7-9 and TRBJ2-1, with TRBD1 matching 8 bases. V dropped 6 bases and J dropped 5; count of bases not matched to a gene: 9. The V gene's germline CDR1 is SEHNR and CDR2 FQNEAQ (reference sequence). This CDR3 comprises 15 residues. The CDR3 region has the DNA TGTGCCAGCAGACCCTGGACAGGGATGGACAATGAGCAGTTCTTC. As protein: CASRPWTGMDNEQFF.

The chain combines TRBV19 with TRBJ2-1; D might be TRBD1 (6 bases). The CDR3 runs to 15 residues. V lost 3 bases and J lost 7, with 16 bases in between. The V gene's germline CDR1 is LNHDA and CDR2 SQIVND (reference sequence). Written as DNA, the CDR3 is TGTGCCAGTAGTATGGGGCAGGGGTGGGCGAATGAGCAGTTCTTC. Encoded protein: CASSMGQGWANEQFF.